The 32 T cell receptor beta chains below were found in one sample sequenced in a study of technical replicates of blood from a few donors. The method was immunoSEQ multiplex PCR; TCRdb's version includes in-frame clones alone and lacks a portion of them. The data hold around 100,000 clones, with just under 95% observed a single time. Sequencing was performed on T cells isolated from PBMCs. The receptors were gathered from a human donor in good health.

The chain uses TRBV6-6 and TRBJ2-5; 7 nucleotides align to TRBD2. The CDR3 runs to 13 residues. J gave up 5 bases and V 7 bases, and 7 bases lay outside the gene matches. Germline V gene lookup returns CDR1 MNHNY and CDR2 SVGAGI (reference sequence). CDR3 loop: CASTGLGRETQYF. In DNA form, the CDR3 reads TGTGCCAGCACCGGACTAGGTCGGGAGACCCAGTACTTC.

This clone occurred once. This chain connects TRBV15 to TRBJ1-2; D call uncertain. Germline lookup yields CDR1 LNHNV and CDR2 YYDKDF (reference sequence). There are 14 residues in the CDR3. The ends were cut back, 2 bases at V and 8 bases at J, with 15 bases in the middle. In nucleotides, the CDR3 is TGTGCCACCAGCAGAAGGTATCAGGTATCCGGCTACACCTTC. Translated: CATSRRYQVSGYTF.

This CDR3 is CASSLDGSGRVNEQFF. The CDR3 coding sequence is TGTGCCAGCAGCTTAGACGGTAGCGGGAGAGTGAATGAGCAGTTCTTC. The chain is built from TRBV7-2 and TRBJ2-1; TRBD2 agrees at 9 bases. J lost 7 bases, V lost 1 base, and 8 bases had no gene match. The germline V gene encodes CDR1 SGHTA and CDR2 FQGNSA. This CDR3 has 16 residues.

The CDR3 region has the DNA TGTGCCAGCAGCTTAGGGACTAGCGGAGAGACCCAGTACTTC. It codes for CASSLGTSGETQYF. The chain is built from TRBV7-8 and TRBJ2-5, with 10 nucleotides matching TRBD2. The germline V gene has CDR1 SGHVS and CDR2 FQNEAQ. The junction had 0 bases not matched to a gene; V was cut back by 1 base and J by 4 bases. The CDR3 is 14 residues long.

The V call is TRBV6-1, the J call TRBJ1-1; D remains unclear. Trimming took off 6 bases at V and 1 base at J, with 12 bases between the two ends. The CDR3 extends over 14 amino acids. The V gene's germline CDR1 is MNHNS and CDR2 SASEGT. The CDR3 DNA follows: TGTGCCAGCAGATTCGGAGGAGGGAACACTGAAGCTTTCTTT. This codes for CASRFGGGNTEAFF.

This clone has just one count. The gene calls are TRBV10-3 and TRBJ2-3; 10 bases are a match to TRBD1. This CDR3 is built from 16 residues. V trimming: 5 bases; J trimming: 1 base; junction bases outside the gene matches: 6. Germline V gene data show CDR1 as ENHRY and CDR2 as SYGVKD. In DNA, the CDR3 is TGTGCCATCAGTCTCTCCGGGACAGGGGGCACAGATACGCAGTATTTT. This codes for CAISLSGTGGTDTQYF.

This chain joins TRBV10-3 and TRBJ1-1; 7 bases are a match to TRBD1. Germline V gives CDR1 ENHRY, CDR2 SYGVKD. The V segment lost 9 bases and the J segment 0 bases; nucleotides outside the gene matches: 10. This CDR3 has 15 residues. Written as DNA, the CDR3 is TGTGCCATTTCTTTCGCCAGGGGGGTGAACACTGAAGCTTTCTTT. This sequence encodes CAISFARGVNTEAFF.

Written as DNA, the CDR3 is TGTGCCAGCAGAACTCAGGGCTCTGGGGCCAACGTCCTGACTTTC. It is translated as CASRTQGSGANVLTF. This chain links TRBV28 with TRBJ2-6; maybe TRBD1 (5 bases). Germline CDR1 reads MDHEN; CDR2 reads SYDVKM. The CDR3 is made up of 15 amino acids. Trimming removed 6 bases at V and 0 bases at J, with 9 bases between. Based on the CDR3 plus reference TRBV28 and TRBJ2-6, the full variable domain is DVKVTQSSRYLVKRTGEKVFLECVQDMDHENMFWYRQDPGLGLRLIYFSYDVKMKEKGDIPEGYSVSREKKERFSLILESASTNQTSMYLCASRTQGSGANVLTFGAGSRLTVL.

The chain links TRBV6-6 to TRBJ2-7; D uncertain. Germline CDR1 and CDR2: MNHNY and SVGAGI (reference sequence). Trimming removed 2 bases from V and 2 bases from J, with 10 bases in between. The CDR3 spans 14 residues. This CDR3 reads CASSYTYSPYEQYF. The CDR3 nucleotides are TGTGCCAGCAGTTACACCTACTCGCCCTACGAGCAGTACTTC.

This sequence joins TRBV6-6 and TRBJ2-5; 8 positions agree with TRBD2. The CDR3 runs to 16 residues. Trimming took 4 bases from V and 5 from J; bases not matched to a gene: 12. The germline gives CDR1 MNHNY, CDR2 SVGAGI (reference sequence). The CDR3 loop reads CASSSAGTGGMETQYF. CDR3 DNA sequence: TGTGCCAGCAGTTCCGCCGGGACGGGGGGGATGGAGACCCAGTACTTC.

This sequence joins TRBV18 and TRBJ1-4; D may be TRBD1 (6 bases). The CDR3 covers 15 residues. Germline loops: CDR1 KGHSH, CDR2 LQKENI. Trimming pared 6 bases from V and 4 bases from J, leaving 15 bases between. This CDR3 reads CASSPTRTVNEKLFF. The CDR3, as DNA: TGTGCCAGCTCCCCGACAAGGACAGTTAATGAAAAACTGTTTTTT.

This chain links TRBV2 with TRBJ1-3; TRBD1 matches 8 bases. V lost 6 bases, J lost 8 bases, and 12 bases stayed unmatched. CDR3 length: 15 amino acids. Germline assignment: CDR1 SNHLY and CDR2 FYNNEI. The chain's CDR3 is CASSQPDRAGDTIYF. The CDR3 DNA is TGTGCCAGCAGCCAACCGGACAGGGCGGGGGACACCATATATTTT.

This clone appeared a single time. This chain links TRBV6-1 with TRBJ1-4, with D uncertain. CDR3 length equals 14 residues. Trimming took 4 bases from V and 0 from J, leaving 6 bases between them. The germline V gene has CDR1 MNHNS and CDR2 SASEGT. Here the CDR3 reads CASSALATNEKLFF. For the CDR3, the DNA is TGTGCCAGCAGTGCTTTAGCAACTAATGAAAAACTGTTTTTT.

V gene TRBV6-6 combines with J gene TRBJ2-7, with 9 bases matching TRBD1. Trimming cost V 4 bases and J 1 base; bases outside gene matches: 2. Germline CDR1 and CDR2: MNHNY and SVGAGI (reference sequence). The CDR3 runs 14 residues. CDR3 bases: TGTGCCAGCAGTTCAGGACAGGGGTCCTACGAGCAGTACTTC. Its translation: CASSSGQGSYEQYF.

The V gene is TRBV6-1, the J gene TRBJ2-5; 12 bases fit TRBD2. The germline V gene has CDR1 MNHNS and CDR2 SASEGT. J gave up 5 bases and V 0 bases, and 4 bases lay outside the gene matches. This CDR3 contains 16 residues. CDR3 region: CASSEARLAGVETQYF. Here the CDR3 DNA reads TGTGCCAGCAGTGAAGCACGACTAGCGGGAGTGGAGACCCAGTACTTC.

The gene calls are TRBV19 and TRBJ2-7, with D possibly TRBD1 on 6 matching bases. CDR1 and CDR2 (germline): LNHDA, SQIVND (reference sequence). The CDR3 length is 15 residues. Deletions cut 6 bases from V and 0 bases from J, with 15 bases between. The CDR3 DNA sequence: TGTGCCAGTAGCCGCACAGGGAAAGGCTCCTACGAGCAGTACTTC. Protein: CASSRTGKGSYEQYF. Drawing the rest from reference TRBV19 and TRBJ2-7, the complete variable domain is DGGITQSPKYLFRKEGQNVTLSCEQNLNHDAMYWYRQDPGQGLRLIYYSQIVNDFQKGDIAEGYSVSREKKESFPLTVTSAQKNPTAFYLCASSRTGKGSYEQYFGPGTRLTVT.

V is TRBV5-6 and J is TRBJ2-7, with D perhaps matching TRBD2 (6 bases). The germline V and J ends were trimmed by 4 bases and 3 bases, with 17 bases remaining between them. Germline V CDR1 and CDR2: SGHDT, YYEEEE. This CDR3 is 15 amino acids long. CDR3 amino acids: CASSGFGGSSYEQYF. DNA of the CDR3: TGTGCCAGCAGCGGATTCGGAGGGAGTAGCTACGAGCAGTACTTC. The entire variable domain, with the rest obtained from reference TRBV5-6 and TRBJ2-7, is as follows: DAGVTQSPTHLIKTRGQQVTLRCSPKSGHDTVSWYQQALGQGPQFIFQYYEEEERQRGNFPDRFSGHQFPNYSSELNVNALLLGDSALYLCASSGFGGSSYEQYFGPGTRLTVT.

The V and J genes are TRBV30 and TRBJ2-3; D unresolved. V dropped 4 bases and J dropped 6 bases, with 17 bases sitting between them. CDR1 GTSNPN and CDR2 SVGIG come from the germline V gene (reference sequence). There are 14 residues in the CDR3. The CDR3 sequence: CAWTPVEVLDTQYF. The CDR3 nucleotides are TGTGCCTGGACGCCCGTCGAGGTACTCGATACGCAGTATTTT.

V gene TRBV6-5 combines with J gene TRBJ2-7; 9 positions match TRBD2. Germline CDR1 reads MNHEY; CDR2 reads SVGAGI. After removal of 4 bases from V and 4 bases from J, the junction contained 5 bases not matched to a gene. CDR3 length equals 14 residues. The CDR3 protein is CASSSPGLAYEQYF. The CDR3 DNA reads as TGTGCCAGCAGTTCCCCGGGACTAGCTTACGAGCAGTACTTC.

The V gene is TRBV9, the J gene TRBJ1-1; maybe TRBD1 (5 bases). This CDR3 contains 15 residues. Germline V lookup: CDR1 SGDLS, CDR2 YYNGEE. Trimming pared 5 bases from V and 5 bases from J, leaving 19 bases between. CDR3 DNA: TGTGCCAGCAGTCCAGGCTCAGGGTCGGATACTGAAGCTTTCTTT. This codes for CASSPGSGSDTEAFF.

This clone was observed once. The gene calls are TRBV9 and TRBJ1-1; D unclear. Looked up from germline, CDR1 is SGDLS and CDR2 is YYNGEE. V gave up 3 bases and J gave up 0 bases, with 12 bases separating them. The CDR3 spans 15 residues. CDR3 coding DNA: TGTGCCAGCAGCGCCCGGGGTGGCATGAACACTGAAGCTTTCTTT. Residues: CASSARGGMNTEAFF.

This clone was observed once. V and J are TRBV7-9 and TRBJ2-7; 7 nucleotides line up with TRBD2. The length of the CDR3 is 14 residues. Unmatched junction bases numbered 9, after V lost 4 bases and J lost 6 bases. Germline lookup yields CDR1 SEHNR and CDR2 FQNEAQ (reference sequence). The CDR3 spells CASSSPGEGGEQYF. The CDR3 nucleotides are TGTGCCAGCAGCTCCCCTGGGGAGGGAGGCGAGCAGTACTTC.

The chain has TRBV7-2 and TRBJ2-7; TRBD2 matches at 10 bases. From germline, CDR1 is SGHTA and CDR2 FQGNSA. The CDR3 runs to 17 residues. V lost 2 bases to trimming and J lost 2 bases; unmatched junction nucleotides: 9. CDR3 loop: CASSLSWTSGAAYEQYF. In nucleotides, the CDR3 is TGTGCCAGCAGCTTAAGTTGGACTAGCGGTGCAGCCTACGAGCAGTACTTC.

Here the CDR3 DNA reads TGTGCCAGCAGCTTAGCCGGGAGAGGTGAGCAGTTCTTC. This translates into CASSLAGRGEQFF. This rearrangement joins TRBV7-9 to TRBJ2-1, with D maybe TRBD2 (6 bases). CDR1 and CDR2 from the germline V gene are SEHNR and FQNEAQ (reference sequence). The CDR3 contains 13 residues. With 0 bases removed from V and 9 bases from J, the gap between germline ends came to 9 bases.

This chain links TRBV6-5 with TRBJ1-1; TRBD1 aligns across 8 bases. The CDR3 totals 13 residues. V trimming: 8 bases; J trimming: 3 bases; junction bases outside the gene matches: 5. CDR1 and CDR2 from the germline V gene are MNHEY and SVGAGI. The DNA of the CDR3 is TGTGCCAGCGGATGGACAGGGCACACTGAAGCTTTCTTT. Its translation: CASGWTGHTEAFF.

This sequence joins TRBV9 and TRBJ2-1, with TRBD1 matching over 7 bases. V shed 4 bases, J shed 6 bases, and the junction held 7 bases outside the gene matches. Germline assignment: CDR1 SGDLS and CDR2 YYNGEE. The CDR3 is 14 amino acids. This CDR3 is CASSTRDRGNEQFF. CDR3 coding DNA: TGTGCCAGCAGCACCCGGGACAGAGGCAATGAGCAGTTCTTC. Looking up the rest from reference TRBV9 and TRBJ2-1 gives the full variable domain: DSGVTQTPKHLITATGQRVTLRCSPRSGDLSVYWYQQSLDQGLQFLIQYYNGEERAKGNILERFSAQQFPDLHSELNLSSLELGDSALYFCASSTRDRGNEQFFGPGTRLTVL.

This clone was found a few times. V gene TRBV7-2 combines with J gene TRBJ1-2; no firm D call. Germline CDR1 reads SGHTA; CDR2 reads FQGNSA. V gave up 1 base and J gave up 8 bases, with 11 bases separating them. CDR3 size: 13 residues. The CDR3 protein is CASSLESGRGYTF. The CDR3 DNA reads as TGTGCCAGCAGCTTAGAGTCAGGTCGAGGCTACACCTTC.

The CDR3 loop reads CATVSLAGPQETQYF. CDR3 coding DNA: TGTGCCACCGTTAGTCTAGCGGGCCCCCAAGAGACCCAGTACTTC. This chain links TRBV6-1 with TRBJ2-5; 8 positions match TRBD2. The length of the CDR3 is 15 residues. V lost 10 bases, J lost 1 base, and 11 bases stayed unmatched. Per germline, CDR1 MNHNS and CDR2 SASEGT.

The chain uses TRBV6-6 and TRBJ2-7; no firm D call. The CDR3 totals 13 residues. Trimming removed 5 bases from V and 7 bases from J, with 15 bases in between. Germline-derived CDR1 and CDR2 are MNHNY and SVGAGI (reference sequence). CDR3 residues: CASSPDPRLEQYF. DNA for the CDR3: TGTGCCAGCAGTCCCGACCCCAGGCTAGAGCAGTACTTC.

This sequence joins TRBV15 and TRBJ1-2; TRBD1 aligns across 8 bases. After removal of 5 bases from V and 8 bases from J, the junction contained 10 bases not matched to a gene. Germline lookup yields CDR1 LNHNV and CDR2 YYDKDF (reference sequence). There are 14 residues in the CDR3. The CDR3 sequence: CATSGFRGLKGYTF. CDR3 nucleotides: TGTGCCACCAGCGGATTCAGGGGGCTTAAAGGCTACACCTTC.

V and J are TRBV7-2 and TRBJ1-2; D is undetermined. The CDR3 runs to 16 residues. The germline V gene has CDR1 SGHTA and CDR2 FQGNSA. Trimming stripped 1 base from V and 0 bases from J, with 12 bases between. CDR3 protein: CASSLGGTGTNYGYTF. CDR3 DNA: TGTGCCAGCAGCTTAGGGGGTACCGGGACTAACTATGGCTACACCTTC. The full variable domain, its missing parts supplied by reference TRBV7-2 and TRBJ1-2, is GAGVSQSPSNKVTEKGKDVELRCDPISGHTALYWYRQSLGQGLEFLIYFQGNSAPDKSGLPSDRFSAERTGGSVSTLTIQRTQQEDSAVYLCASSLGGTGTNYGYTFGSGTRLTVV.

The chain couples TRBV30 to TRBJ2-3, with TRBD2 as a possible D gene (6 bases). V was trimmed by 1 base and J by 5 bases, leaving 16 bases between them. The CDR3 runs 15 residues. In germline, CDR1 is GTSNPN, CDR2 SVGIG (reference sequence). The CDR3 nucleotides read TGTGCCTGGAGTGGAAAGGGACTCATCAGAGATACGCAGTATTTT. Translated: CAWSGKGLIRDTQYF.